These 19 T cell receptor beta chains were all obtained from the same sample, sequenced in a study of shared T cell receptors in the human thymus. The data were produced by immunoSEQ multiplex PCR, yet TCRdb's version contains in-frame clones alone and is incomplete. Altogether about 610,000 clones are present, approximately 88% being singletons, with the ten largest covering 0.0085% to 0.012%. The same sample was also used in a study of human thymus T cells.

The sample consisted of thymocytes. The receptors shown here come from a boy less than two years old with a congenital heart defect.

Notes on this clone: A junction boundary mismatches the germline segment, possibly from a read error. V is TRBV5-4 and J is TRBJ2-1; perhaps TRBD1 as D (6 bases). The germline gives CDR1 SGHNT, CDR2 YYREEE (reference sequence). This CDR3 comprises 19 residues. CDR3 sequence reads: CASRLVQGGVHSEHNEQFF. The CDR3 region has the DNA TGTGCCAGCAGATTGGTACAGGGTGGGGTGCATTCCGAACACAATGAGCAGTTCTTC.

The V and J genes are TRBV5-1 and TRBJ2-7, with a possible D match to TRBD2 (6 bases). This CDR3 has 15 residues. Germline V gene sequence: CDR1 SGHRS, CDR2 YFSETQ. Trimming left V 0 bases short and J 3 bases short, with 13 bases between. The CDR3 spells CASSLALGSGYEQYF. For the CDR3, the DNA is TGCGCCAGCAGCTTGGCCTTGGGTAGCGGCTACGAGCAGTACTTC.

The V and J genes are TRBV4-3 and TRBJ1-1; D not resolved. This CDR3 spans 18 amino acids. Trimming left V 0 bases short and J 3 bases short, with 20 bases between. CDR1 and CDR2 from the germline V gene are LGHNA and YSLEER. The CDR3 loop reads CASSQDLNRPTTYTEAFF. DNA for the CDR3: TGCGCCAGCAGCCAAGATCTTAACAGACCAACAACTTACACTGAAGCTTTCTTT.

The chain carries TRBV19 and TRBJ2-7, with TRBD1 as a possible D gene (6 bases). The CDR3 is made up of 14 amino acids. V gave up 0 bases and J gave up 7 bases, with 13 bases separating them. Germline assignment: CDR1 LNHDA and CDR2 SQIVND (reference sequence). The CDR3 is CASSIEWGRGEQYF. CDR3 coding DNA: TGTGCCAGTAGTATAGAATGGGGGCGTGGGGAGCAGTACTTC.

This clone was recorded once. This chain connects TRBV4-2 to TRBJ2-5; 10 bases line up with TRBD2. Germline assignment: CDR1 LGHNA and CDR2 YNFKEQ. The CDR3 consists of 18 residues. V lost 3 bases, J lost 2 bases, and 12 bases stayed unmatched. CDR3 protein: CASSHDYPKAGGQETQYF. The CDR3, as DNA: TGTGCCAGCAGCCACGACTACCCCAAAGCGGGAGGGCAAGAGACCCAGTACTTC.

This chain links TRBV6-1 with TRBJ1-4; D may be TRBD1 (6 bases). Germline V gives CDR1 MNHNS, CDR2 SASEGT. V lost 6 bases, J lost 7 bases, and 18 bases lay in between. The CDR3 totals 15 residues. CDR3 nucleotides: TGTGCCAGCAGACCCGCCAGGGGTATGGGTGAAAAACTGTTTTTT. Protein product: CASRPARGMGEKLFF.

This clone was counted once. This chain connects TRBV5-4 to TRBJ2-5; tentatively, D is TRBD2 (7 bases). V lost 0 bases to trimming and J lost 5 bases, with 20 bases between them. The CDR3 runs 17 residues. Germline V gives CDR1 SGHNT, CDR2 YYREEE (reference sequence). CDR3 nucleotides: TGTGCCAGCAGCTTGGTGGGGGGGGGCAGGAGGAGCGAGACCCAGTACTTC. Its protein is CASSLVGGGRRSETQYF.

The rearrangement uses TRBV27 and TRBJ2-7; 12 positions match TRBD2. The CDR3 sequence is 15 residues long. CDR1 MNHEY and CDR2 SMNVEV come from the germline V gene (reference sequence). With 5 bases clipped from V and 4 bases from J, the junction kept 6 bases outside the gene matches. CDR3 sequence reads: CASSMTSGSEYEQYF. The CDR3 DNA follows: TGTGCCAGCAGTATGACTAGCGGGAGTGAGTACGAGCAGTACTTC.

V gene TRBV12-5 combines with J gene TRBJ2-7; 8 bases align to TRBD1. Per the germline V gene, CDR1 is LGHNT and CDR2 is FRNRAP. The length of the CDR3 is 15 residues. The trim removed 3 bases at V and 3 bases at J, leaving 7 bases unmatched. The CDR3 reads CASGLYRDRYYEQYF. The CDR3 DNA reads TGTGCTAGTGGTTTATACCGGGACAGGTACTACGAGCAGTACTTC.

The chain carries TRBV21-1 and TRBJ2-3; TRBD2 is taken as the D call from the table, unchecked against the DNA. TRBV21-1 is flagged as a pseudogene. The CDR3 length is 14 residues. CDR3 residues: CASKQEEGTDTQYF. The CDR3 bases are TGTGCCAGCAAGCAAGAAGAGGGCACAGATACGCAGTATTTT.

The chain combines TRBV30 with TRBJ2-7, with 8 bases fitting TRBD1. The J segment lost 5 bases and the V segment lost 0 bases, leaving 21 bases of the junction unmatched. Germline values: CDR1 GTSNPN, CDR2 SVGIG (reference sequence). CDR3 size: 19 residues. The chain's CDR3 is CAWSVPPSDREWGPDEQYF. The CDR3 bases are TGTGCCTGGAGTGTACCCCCGTCGGACAGGGAATGGGGGCCTGACGAGCAGTACTTC.

V and J are TRBV6-5 and TRBJ2-5, with D possibly matching TRBD2 (5 bases). CDR1 MNHEY and CDR2 SVGAGI come from the germline V gene. The CDR3 consists of 13 residues. The V and J ends lost 6 bases and 5 bases respectively, with 13 bases between them. CDR3 amino acids: CASSPGYRETQYF. CDR3 nucleotide sequence: TGTGCCAGCAGCCCGGGGTATCGGGAGACCCAGTACTTC.

The chain employs TRBV11-2 and TRBJ2-5; TRBD1 matches at 9 bases. CDR3 size: 18 residues. The V gene's germline CDR1 is SGHAT and CDR2 FQNNGV. V lost 2 bases, J lost 5 bases, and 15 bases stayed unmatched. The CDR3 spells CASSLKRTRDRVPETQYF. CDR3 bases: TGTGCCAGCAGCTTAAAGCGGACTCGGGACAGGGTCCCGGAGACCCAGTACTTC.

This chain links TRBV4-2 with TRBJ2-3, with 10 bases lining up with TRBD2. V lost 8 bases to trimming and J lost 6 bases; unmatched junction nucleotides: 14. The V gene's germline CDR1 is LGHNA and CDR2 YNFKEQ. The CDR3 extends over 16 amino acids. CDR3 region: CASVPAGLAGEDTQYF. Written as DNA, the CDR3 is TGTGCCAGCGTCCCTGCCGGGCTAGCGGGAGAGGATACGCAGTATTTT.

As for this clone: This CDR3 is also generated by other DNA sequences in the sample. This rearrangement joins TRBV27 to TRBJ2-3, with a tentative D call TRBD2 (6 bases). Germline CDR1 and CDR2: MNHEY and SMNVEV (reference sequence). Trimming took off 3 bases at V and 1 base at J, with 8 bases between the two ends. The CDR3 spans 14 residues. Here the CDR3 DNA reads TGTGCCAGCAGTTTCGGGGAGGGCACAGATACGCAGTATTTT. This gives the protein CASSFGEGTDTQYF.

V is TRBV6-4 and J is TRBJ1-2, with TRBD1 matching 7 bases. From germline, CDR1 is MRHNA and CDR2 SNTAGT. This CDR3 region has 14 residues. V lost 4 bases, J lost 5 bases, and 7 bases stayed unmatched. CDR3 DNA: TGTGCCAGCAGTGTCGCAGGGGGAGCGTATGGCTACACCTTC. Its protein is CASSVAGGAYGYTF.

The chain joins TRBV15 to TRBJ1-5; weak D call: TRBD1 (5 bases). The CDR3 contains 19 residues. V lost 1 base to trimming and J lost 0 bases, with 19 bases between them. Germline-derived CDR1 and CDR2 are LNHNV and YYDKDF (reference sequence). The CDR3: CATSRAQTVNEYSNQPQHF. Written as DNA, the CDR3 is TGTGCCACCAGCAGAGCCCAGACAGTGAATGAATATAGCAATCAGCCCCAGCATTTT.

The CDR3 sequence is CASSLGSRGTDNEQFF. The CDR3 region has the DNA TGTGCCAGCAGCTTAGGGTCCAGGGGGACGGACAATGAGCAGTTCTTC. V and J are TRBV7-9 and TRBJ2-1, with 7 bases matching TRBD1. The germline CDR1 and CDR2 sequences are SEHNR and FQNEAQ (reference sequence). This CDR3 contains 16 residues. V was pared by 1 base and J by 5 bases, with 8 bases of the junction left unmatched.

This clone was seen a single time. The gene calls are TRBV5-4 and TRBJ2-1; D is perhaps TRBD1 (5 bases). The germline V gene encodes CDR1 SGHNT and CDR2 YYREEE (reference sequence). The CDR3 loop spans 13 amino acids. Trimming removed 3 bases at V and 6 bases at J, with 10 bases between. CDR3 coding DNA: TGTGCCAGCAGCTCCTGGGGCCTCAATGAGCAGTTCTTC. It specifies CASSSWGLNEQFF.